The rows below give T cell receptor beta chains drawn from one sample of a study of T-cell memory formation after mild COVID-19. TCRdb ran MiXCR on the 5' RACE reads and lists one entry per CDR3 protein. The sample carries approximately 570,000 distinct CDR3 sequences, roughly 18% recorded once. Input material: PBMCs or a T cell subset sorted from them (not recorded which). The receptor source for this set is an adult woman who had mild COVID-19 (a few samples of this study predate the infection). Cell type and time point are not known. The CDR3 runs from the conserved cysteine through the conserved F or W. The D gene is left open where the match is weak. The size entry is marked missing in some rows and otherwise reads once, few, many or a size class.

j_call v_call d_call clone_size cdr3_aa cdr3_nt
TRBJ1-4 TRBV12-3/TRBV12-4 TRBD1 NA CASSLRSHDRGLILDVDEKLFF TGTGCCAGCAGTTTAAGATCCCATGACAGGGGGCTAATCTTAGATGTCGACGAAAAACTGTTTTTT
TRBJ2-1 TRBV5-1 NA many CASSHPSDEQFF TGCGCCAGCAGCCATCCTAGCGATGAGCAGTTCTTC
TRBJ2-7 TRBV5-4 TRBD1 NA CASSTDRVLSYEQYF TGTGCCAGCAGCACGGACAGGGTATTATCCTACGAGCAGTACTTC
TRBJ2-5 TRBV7-2 NA few CASSLWGVQETQYF TGTGCCAGCAGCTTATGGGGGGTCCAAGAGACCCAGTACTTC
TRBJ2-7 TRBV7-9 NA NA CASSSPGEGANEQYF TGTGCCAGCAGCTCCCCCGGGGAGGGGGCGAACGAGCAGTACTTC
TRBJ2-1 TRBV28 NA few CASSLYPAVGNNEQFF TGTGCCAGCAGTTTATATCCCGCGGTGGGGAACAATGAGCAGTTCTTC
TRBJ2-3 TRBV27 TRBD2 many CASTRGTRLSTDTQYF TGTGCCAGCACCAGAGGGACTAGACTGAGCACAGATACGCAGTATTTT
TRBJ2-1 TRBV7-6 NA few CASSSWEVSYNEQFF TGTGCCAGCAGCTCTTGGGAGGTATCCTACAATGAGCAGTTCTTC
TRBJ2-7 TRBV7-8 TRBD1 NA CASSLSLDRVSYEQYF TGTGCCAGCAGCCTCTCCCTGGACAGGGTTTCCTACGAGCAGTACTTC
TRBJ2-7 TRBV15 NA many CATSRAVGTLRGEQYF TGTGCCACCAGCAGAGCCGTCGGGACACTTCGGGGAGAGCAGTACTTC
TRBJ1-1 TRBV7-8 NA NA CASSPSAGARTEAFF TGTGCCAGCAGCCCTAGTGCGGGCGCAAGGACTGAAGCTTTCTTT
TRBJ2-3 TRBV4-3 TRBD2 NA CASSQDFGGASTDTQYF TGCGCCAGCAGCCAAGATTTCGGGGGGGCTAGCACAGATACGCAGTATTTT
TRBJ1-2 TRBV7-9 TRBD1 NA CASSRGQSYGYTF TGTGCCAGCAGCCGGGGACAGTCCTATGGCTACACCTTC
TRBJ2-1 TRBV3-1 NA NA CASSQGASLFF TGTGCCAGCAGCCAAGGGGCTAGCCTGTTCTTC
TRBJ2-7 TRBV5-1 TRBD1 few CASRSGQGADEQYF TGCGCCAGCAGATCCGGACAGGGTGCGGACGAGCAGTACTTC
TRBJ2-7 TRBV19 NA few CASSGGQAFSYEQYF TGTGCCAGTAGCGGGGGCCAAGCCTTCTCCTACGAGCAGTACTTC
TRBJ2-1 TRBV7-2 NA NA CASSFGRGWLPSGQFF TGTGCCAGCAGCTTCGGTCGCGGGTGGCTCCCAAGCGGGCAGTTCTTC
TRBJ1-5 TRBV2 TRBD1 NA CASSQTGKNQPQHF TGTGCCAGCAGCCAGACAGGGAAGAATCAGCCCCAGCATTTT
TRBJ1-3 TRBV5-1 NA few CASSVLGAVSGNTIYF TGCGCCAGCAGCGTACTGGGGGCGGTTTCTGGAAACACCATATATTTT
TRBJ2-6 TRBV27 TRBD2 few CASRGEGSQANVLTF TGTGCCAGCAGGGGGGAGGGTAGTCAGGCCAACGTCCTGACTTTC
TRBJ2-7 TRBV9 TRBD1 few CASSPGGTGGYEQYF TGTGCCAGCAGCCCAGGGGGGACAGGGGGTTACGAGCAGTACTTC
TRBJ1-1 TRBV29-1 NA few CSVEGTQGRADEAFF TGCAGCGTTGAAGGGACCCAGGGGAGGGCAGATGAAGCTTTCTTT
TRBJ1-1 TRBV29-1 NA many CSVPQRGNTEAFF TGCAGCGTTCCTCAAAGGGGGAACACTGAAGCTTTCTTT
TRBJ2-3 TRBV5-1 NA NA CASSLTSQGTDTQYF TGCGCCAGCAGCTTGACATCACAAGGCACAGATACGCAGTATTTT
TRBJ1-1 TRBV20-1 TRBD1 NA CSARDYRGQNTEAFF TGCAGTGCTAGAGATTACAGGGGGCAGAACACTGAAGCTTTCTTT
TRBJ1-5 TRBV6-5 NA NA CASSYSSRDYNQPQHF TGTGCCAGCAGTTACTCGAGCCGGGACTACAATCAGCCCCAGCATTTT
TRBJ2-7 TRBV19 NA NA CASSPGLRRYEQYF TGTGCCAGTAGTCCTGGACTACGGCGCTACGAGCAGTACTTC
TRBJ1-3 TRBV7-2 NA few CASSSNPVPGNTIYF TGTGCCAGCAGCTCCAACCCCGTGCCTGGAAACACCATATATTTT
TRBJ2-7 TRBV2 TRBD1 many CASSASRTGTGVLSYEQYF TGTGCCAGCAGTGCCAGTCGTACCGGGACAGGGGTTTTGTCCTACGAGCAGTACTTC
TRBJ2-3 TRBV7-6 TRBD2 NA CASSYTAGGPIGDTQYF TGTGCCAGCAGCTACACAGCGGGAGGGCCAATTGGAGATACGCAGTATTTT
TRBJ1-5 TRBV7-2 NA NA CASSLATNSNQPQHF TGTGCCAGCAGCTTAGCGACAAATAGCAATCAGCCCCAGCATTTT
TRBJ1-5 TRBV12-3/TRBV12-4 NA NA CASSLGRGTNQPQHF TGTGCCAGCAGTTTAGGCAGGGGAACTAATCAGCCCCAGCATTTT
TRBJ2-3 TRBV4-2 TRBD2 NA CASSQEGGLAGTDTQYF TGCGCCAGCAGCCAAGAGGGTGGACTAGCGGGCACAGATACGCAGTATTTT
TRBJ2-7 TRBV15 NA NA CATSRDFRGEQYF TGTGCCACCAGCAGAGATTTTCGGGGCGAGCAGTACTTC
TRBJ2-5 TRBV7-2 NA few CASSLLLSRSKETQYF TGTGCCAGCAGCTTACTTCTGAGTCGCTCCAAAGAGACCCAGTACTTC
TRBJ2-3 TRBV5-1 NA few CASRVDGNTQYF TGCGCCAGCAGGGTCGATGGGAATACGCAGTATTTT
TRBJ2-2 TRBV12-3/TRBV12-4 TRBD2 NA CASSLGLAGVGGELFF TGTGCCAGCAGCCTAGGACTAGCGGGGGTAGGCGGGGAGCTGTTTTTT
TRBJ2-3 TRBV7-9 NA NA CASSLNPGWLTGHTDTQYF TGTGCCAGCAGCTTAAATCCTGGCTGGCTTACAGGGCACACAGATACGCAGTATTTT
TRBJ1-2 TRBV12-3/TRBV12-4 TRBD1 NA CASSVPGQTLRGYTF TGTGCCAGCAGCGTACCGGGACAGACCTTACGAGGCTACACCTTC
TRBJ2-7 TRBV9 TRBD1 NA CASSVDGTGGEQYF TGTGCCAGCAGCGTAGATGGGACAGGGGGCGAGCAGTACTTC
TRBJ2-7 TRBV11-3 NA NA CASRKERGPYEQYF TGTGCCAGCAGAAAAGAACGAGGGCCCTACGAGCAGTACTTC
TRBJ2-7 TRBV6-2/TRBV6-3 TRBD2 few CASSYWTSGNRPSYEQYF TGTGCCAGCAGTTATTGGACTAGCGGGAATAGGCCTTCCTACGAGCAGTACTTC
TRBJ2-2 TRBV25-1 NA many CASSGVAEPNTGELFF TGTGCCAGCAGTGGGGTAGCGGAACCGAACACCGGGGAGCTGTTTTTT
TRBJ2-4 TRBV7-9 NA NA CASSGRGILLFEAKNIQYF TGTGCCAGCAGCGGCCGGGGGATCCTCTTATTCGAAGCCAAAAACATTCAGTACTTC
TRBJ2-5 TRBV5-1 NA few CASSLEGDSQETQYF TGCGCCAGCAGCTTGGAAGGGGATTCACAAGAGACCCAGTACTTC
TRBJ2-3 TRBV2 TRBD2 few CASRLSGSRTDTQYF TGTGCCAGCAGGCTTAGCGGGAGTAGGACAGATACGCAGTATTTT
TRBJ2-3 TRBV11-1 NA NA CASSLRLRGSTDTQYF TGTGCCAGCAGCTTAAGATTAAGAGGATCCACAGATACGCAGTATTTT
TRBJ1-3 TRBV7-9 NA NA CASSSSDLLSSGNTIYF TGTGCCAGCAGCTCCTCCGACCTACTGAGCTCTGGAAACACCATATATTTT
TRBJ2-1 TRBV7-3 TRBD1 few CASSPDGTGYNEQFF TGTGCCAGCTCCCCTGACGGGACAGGCTACAATGAGCAGTTCTTC
TRBJ2-7 TRBV5-6 NA NA CASSSELAPDWEQYF TGTGCCAGCAGCTCGGAACTAGCACCTGACTGGGAGCAGTACTTC
TRBJ1-4 TRBV10-3 NA NA CAISGSPLGEKLFF TGTGCCATCAGTGGCAGTCCCCTAGGGGAAAAACTGTTTTTT
TRBJ1-2 TRBV30 NA NA CAWSGEASSNGYTF TGTGCCTGGAGTGGGGAGGCGTCCTCCAACGGCTACACCTTC
TRBJ1-4 TRBV7-8 NA NA CASSIDYLPANEKLFF TGTGCCAGCAGCATAGACTACCTCCCAGCTAATGAAAAACTGTTTTTT